This is a list of T cell receptor beta chains from one sample in a study of blood T cell repertoires in COVID-19. Profiled with immunoSEQ multiplex PCR; TCRdb holds only in-frame clones, not every one. The data show approximately 170,000 clones, roughly 84% seen once. The source material was PBMCs or T cells enriched from blood (not recorded which). The receptors here all came from a woman between 45 and 60 years old who had recovered from COVID-19. Both conserved end residues are part of each CDR3. The order of the fields is J gene, V gene, D gene, clone size, CDR3 DNA, CDR3 protein. D genes are given only for firm matches. The size of a clone is reported for some rows only, either as once, few or many, or as a class for expanded clones.

>TRBJ1-6|TRBV25-1|.|few
TGTGCCAGCAGTGAATTCCGGGGGGAAAGTTCACCCCTCCACTTT
CASSEFRGESSPLHF
>TRBJ1-5|TRBV6-5|.|.
TGTGCCAGCAGTTACAGCCACCCCCATCAGCCCCAGCATTTT
CASSYSHPHQPQHF
>TRBJ1-4|TRBV2|.|.
TGTGCCAGCAATTTCAGGGGTTTCGAAAAACTGTTTTTT
CASNFRGFEKLFF
>TRBJ1-2|TRBV3-1/TRBV3-2|.|few
TGTGCCAGCAGGGGAGAGAACTATGGCTACACCTTC
CASRGENYGYTF
>TRBJ1-2|TRBV4-3|.|few
TGCGCCAGCAGCCAAGACCCCGACAGTTACTATGGCTACACCTTC
CASSQDPDSYYGYTF
>TRBJ1-4|TRBV6-5|.|.
TGTGCCAGCAGTTACGACAGCTCAACTAATGAAAAACTGTTTTTT
CASSYDSSTNEKLFF
>TRBJ1-1|TRBV7-2|.|.
TGTGCCAGCTCAACAAGGGAAGCGGTAACTGAAGCTTTCTTT
CASSTREAVTEAFF
>TRBJ2-1|TRBV7-3|TRBD2|.
TGTGCCAGCAGCTTAAGGGGCGGGAGGCTCACGAATGAGCAGTTCTTC
CASSLRGGRLTNEQFF
>TRBJ2-6|TRBV5-5|.|.
TGTGCCAGCAGCTTGGCTGGCAACGCTGGGGCCAACGTCCTGACTTTC
CASSLAGNAGANVLTF
>TRBJ2-5|TRBV7-9|.|many
TGTGCCAGCAGCTTGACGACAGTACAAGAGACCCAGTACTTC
CASSLTTVQETQYF
>TRBJ1-2|TRBV19|.|.
TGTGCCAGTACCCCCGTCCCGGGGTCGGGCTACACCTTC
CASTPVPGSGYTF
>TRBJ1-1|TRBV12-3/TRBV12-4|.|.
TGTGCCAGCAGTTTGACGGGTTACACTGAAGCTTTCTTT
CASSLTGYTEAFF
>TRBJ1-2|TRBV15|.|.
TGTGCCACCAGCAGAGATCAAGGGGGACGGTATGGCTACACCTTC
CATSRDQGGRYGYTF
>TRBJ1-1|TRBV10-3|.|.
TGTGCCTCGGCGGCCCGGGAGAGGGAAGCTTTCTTT
CASAAREREAFF
>TRBJ2-5|TRBV29-1|.|.
TGCAGCGTTGAGTCCCGGACCCAGTACTTC
CSVESRTQYF